The 22 T cell receptor beta chains below were found in one sample sequenced in a study of identifying expanded T cells in peripheral blood. TCRdb's copy holds only in-frame clones and misses some; the assay was immunoSEQ multiplex PCR. Here the sample spans approximately 110,000 clones, 80% to 90% being singletons. Input material: blood. These receptors originate from a person between 18 and 69 years old in good health.

The rearrangement uses TRBV10-3 and TRBJ2-5, with TRBD2 matching over 12 bases. Trimming cost V 10 bases and J 4 bases; bases outside gene matches: 7. The CDR3 consists of 14 residues. Germline CDR1 is ENHRY and CDR2 is SYGVKD. In DNA form, the CDR3 reads TGTGCCACGCGTCCGGGACTAGCGGGAGAGACCCAGTACTTC. Residues: CATRPGLAGETQYF.

CDR3: CASSPGQGATNTGELFF. In DNA, the CDR3 is TGTGCCAGCAGCCCCGGACAGGGGGCTACGAACACCGGGGAGCTGTTTTTT. The chain links TRBV7-6 to TRBJ2-2; 11 bases match TRBD1. There are 17 residues in the CDR3. V lost 5 bases and J lost 0; bases outside the gene matches: 5. CDR1 and CDR2 from the germline V gene are SGHVS and FNYEAQ.

The chain joins TRBV5-8 to TRBJ1-1; 9 bases agree with TRBD1. The CDR3 consists of 16 residues. The trim removed 3 bases at V and 5 bases at J, leaving 11 bases unmatched. Germline V gives CDR1 SGHTS, CDR2 YDEGEE. DNA for the CDR3: TGTGCCAGCAGCTGGACCAACAGGGGGCGGAGAACTGAAGCTTTCTTT. Encoded protein: CASSWTNRGRRTEAFF.

This clone was seen a handful of times. The J gene is TRBJ1-5, the V gene TRBV7-6; the D is unclear. Germline V CDR1 and CDR2: SGHVS, FNYEAQ. The CDR3 is 16 amino acids. Trimming shortened V by 4 bases and J by 5 bases, and 18 bases separated the two germline ends. The CDR3 DNA is TGTGCCAGCAGCTCAGAGGTTGGGGTTCAGGATCAGCCCCAGCATTTT. Translating it yields CASSSEVGVQDQPQHF.

The rearrangement joins TRBV6-6 to TRBJ1-6; D gene uncertain. Looked up from germline, CDR1 is MNHNY and CDR2 is SVGAGI (reference sequence). V was trimmed by 2 bases and J by 10 bases, leaving 12 bases between them. This CDR3 is 14 amino acids long. CDR3: CASSYVATTSPLHF. In DNA form, the CDR3 reads TGTGCCAGCAGTTACGTAGCCACGACCTCACCCCTCCACTTT.

This rearrangement joins TRBV7-8 to TRBJ2-2; 13 bases agree with TRBD2. J was trimmed by 3 bases and V by 4 bases; bases with no gene match: 5. The germline CDR1 and CDR2 sequences are SGHVS and FQNEAQ. This CDR3 region has 17 residues. CDR3 sequence (DNA): TGTGCCAGCAGCTCCGGGACTAGCGGGGACTACACCGGGGAGCTGTTTTTT. Translated, it gives CASSSGTSGDYTGELFF.

The genes are TRBV19 and TRBJ2-7, with 8 positions matching TRBD1. The V and J ends lost 3 bases and 3 bases, in that order; junction bases with no gene match: 10. Germline assignment: CDR1 LNHDA and CDR2 SQIVND (reference sequence). The CDR3 is made up of 16 amino acids. Here the CDR3 DNA reads TGTGCCAGTAGTATCTGGGCGGGACAGGTGAACTACGAGCAGTACTTC. Its protein product is CASSIWAGQVNYEQYF.

V gene TRBV9 combines with J gene TRBJ2-1; TRBD2 agrees at 9 bases. This CDR3 contains 16 residues. The V and J ends lost 4 bases and 8 bases, in that order; junction bases with no gene match: 13. Germline CDR1 is SGDLS and CDR2 is YYNGEE. The CDR3 coding sequence is TGTGCCAGCAGCCACACCAGCCGGACTAGCGACCATGAGCAGTTCTTC. Encoded protein: CASSHTSRTSDHEQFF.

CDR3 sequence: CALFGGTGRVTGELFF. CDR3 nucleotides: TGTGCCCTCTTCGGTGGTACAGGCAGGGTCACCGGGGAGCTGTTTTTT. This chain connects TRBV30 to TRBJ2-2; perhaps TRBD1 as D (5 bases). This CDR3 contains 16 residues. Germline V gives CDR1 GTSNPN, CDR2 SVGIG (reference sequence). Trimming cost V 8 bases and J 4 bases, with 23 bases left between them.

The rearrangement uses TRBV18 and TRBJ2-7, with D unclear. The CDR3 is 14 residues long. Looked up from germline, CDR1 is KGHSH and CDR2 is LQKENI. The V end lost 2 bases, the J end lost 7 bases, and 15 bases lay between the germline ends. The CDR3 bases are TGTGCCAGCTCACCAAAACGGGTATTGGGAGAGCAGTACTTC. Protein sequence: CASSPKRVLGEQYF.

The chain couples TRBV7-9 to TRBJ1-6; maybe TRBD1 (6 bases). Germline CDR1 and CDR2: SEHNR and FQNEAQ (reference sequence). The CDR3 is made up of 15 amino acids. The V gene lost 2 bases and the J gene lost 7 bases, with 12 bases spanning the gap. The CDR3 nucleotides are TGTGCCAGCAGCTTATATCACAGGGCAAATTCACCCCTCCACTTT. Amino acid sequence: CASSLYHRANSPLHF.

The gene calls are TRBV29-1 and TRBJ2-2, with D perhaps being TRBD1 or TRBD2 (5 bases each). V lost 1 base and J 4 bases, leaving 19 bases between the germline ends. Germline V gene lookup returns CDR1 SQVTM and CDR2 ANQGSEA. The CDR3 extends over 17 amino acids. The CDR3 sequence: CSVEVAGQGGATGELFF. The CDR3 DNA is TGCAGCGTTGAAGTGGCGGGTCAGGGTGGTGCCACCGGGGAGCTGTTTTTT.

The rearrangement joins TRBV5-6 to TRBJ1-1, with D tentatively TRBD1 (5 bases). Trimming cost V 4 bases and J 4 bases, with 11 bases left between them. The CDR3 is 13 amino acids. Germline V gene data show CDR1 as SGHDT and CDR2 as YYEEEE. The CDR3: CASSRPGATEAFF. As DNA, the CDR3 is TGTGCCAGCAGCCGCCCCGGGGCCACTGAAGCTTTCTTT.

V usage is TRBV27 and J usage is TRBJ2-7; 10 bases are shared with TRBD1. Germline V gives CDR1 MNHEY, CDR2 SMNVEV (reference sequence). The CDR3 is made up of 14 amino acids. Trimming cost V 5 bases and J 7 bases; bases outside gene matches: 8. The chain's CDR3 is CASSQWTGGKEQYF. The CDR3 coding sequence is TGTGCCAGCAGTCAATGGACAGGGGGAAAAGAGCAGTACTTC.

The V call is TRBV10-3, the J call TRBJ1-3; possibly TRBD1 for D (5 bases). This CDR3 is built from 14 residues. V was clipped by 11 bases and J by 0 bases, with 14 bases between them. Germline loops: CDR1 ENHRY, CDR2 SYGVKD. CDR3 in amino acids: CAAQDPFSGNTIYF. In nucleotides, the CDR3 is TGTGCCGCACAGGATCCTTTCTCTGGAAACACCATATATTTT.

The CDR3 DNA is TGTGCCAGCTCACAATCTCCGGGTTTCTCTGGAAACACCATATATTTT. It encodes CASSQSPGFSGNTIYF. V gene TRBV18 combines with J gene TRBJ1-3; D call uncertain. CDR1 is KGHSH, CDR2 LQKENI, per germline. The CDR3 is 16 residues long. V lost 4 bases and J lost 0, with 13 bases in between.

The rearrangement joins TRBV29-1 to TRBJ2-7; the D gene is possibly TRBD1 (6 bases). The germline V gene encodes CDR1 SQVTM and CDR2 ANQGSEA. With 4 bases removed from V and 2 bases from J, the gap between germline ends came to 9 bases. The CDR3 spans 12 residues. Here the CDR3 reads CSVVDSPYEQYF. The CDR3, as DNA: TGCAGCGTTGTGGACAGCCCCTACGAGCAGTACTTC.

This chain links TRBV7-8 with TRBJ2-1, with 11 bases lining up with TRBD2. The CDR3 contains 15 residues. V was clipped by 1 base and J by 12 bases; unmatched bases: 8. Looked up from germline, CDR1 is SGHVS and CDR2 is FQNEAQ. CDR3 amino acids: CASSLGVRLAGGQFF. The CDR3 DNA sequence: TGTGCCAGCAGCTTAGGCGTTCGTCTAGCGGGGGGGCAGTTCTTC.

V and J are TRBV7-9 and TRBJ1-4; a weak D match, TRBD1 (5 bases). This CDR3 has 15 residues. Germline V gives CDR1 SEHNR, CDR2 FQNEAQ (reference sequence). V was shortened by 5 bases and J by 4 bases, with 14 bases between the two germline ends. The DNA for the CDR3 is TGTGCCAGCAGCCGAGAGGGGCTAGGTAATGAAAAACTGTTTTTT. Protein sequence: CASSREGLGNEKLFF.

This clone came up once. The J gene is TRBJ1-1, the V gene TRBV19, with D unclear. Germline V gene data show CDR1 as LNHDA and CDR2 as SQIVND (reference sequence). The CDR3 consists of 13 residues. V was pared by 5 bases and J by 4 bases, with 11 bases between. CDR3 amino acids: CASSSGRGTEAFF. The CDR3 DNA is TGTGCCAGTAGTTCGGGTCGGGGCACTGAAGCTTTCTTT. Using reference TRBV19 and TRBJ1-1 for the parts outside the CDR3, the full variable domain is DGGITQSPKYLFRKEGQNVTLSCEQNLNHDAMYWYRQDPGQGLRLIYYSQIVNDFQKGDIAEGYSVSREKKESFPLTVTSAQKNPTAFYLCASSSGRGTEAFFGQGTRLTVV.

The rearrangement uses TRBV6-5 and TRBJ2-7; possible D gene TRBD2, 5 bases. The CDR3 consists of 15 residues. The V end was cut by 6 bases, the J end by 7 bases, with 22 bases between. From germline, CDR1 is MNHEY and CDR2 SVGAGI. The CDR3 DNA reads TGTGCCAGCAGGCCCGGACTCCTGAAATCGGGGGAGCAGTACTTC. This sequence encodes CASRPGLLKSGEQYF.

The chain combines TRBV6-6 with TRBJ1-2; D is possibly TRBD1 (6 bases). The CDR3 consists of 13 residues. With 6 bases removed from V and 6 bases from J, the gap between germline ends came to 14 bases. Germline V CDR1 and CDR2: MNHNY, SVGAGI (reference sequence). CDR3 protein: CASSPEGVNGYTF. The CDR3 region has the DNA TGTGCCAGCAGCCCCGAGGGGGTTAATGGCTACACCTTC.